These 27 T cell receptor delta chains came from one sample sequenced in a study of γδ T cells in repeated Plasmodium falciparum infection. Vgamma9/Vdelta2+ and Vdelta2-negative gammadelta T cells were flow-sorted from PBMC for bulk sequencing. TCRdb re-processed the multiplex PCR reads using CATT. Of around 82,000 delta-chain clones listed, over 1.1% are singletons. Material: gamma-delta T cells from blood. The receptors were sampled from a pool of human donors (malaria-infected and uninfected, not separated).

To note about this clone: The TCRdb protein comes from a much larger clone and disagrees with this DNA's translation at residue 12, likely due to a read error; the protein given here is derived from the DNA. The chain has TRDV2 and TRDJ3; 12 bases fit TRDD3. Here the J gene came from matching the DNA to germline, since TCRdb omits it. Germline V gene sequence: CDR1 GEAIGNYY, CDR2 EKD. V dropped 0 bases and J dropped 2; count of bases not matched to a gene: 7. The CDR3 has 20 residues. Here the CDR3 reads CACDTVRTGGYPWDTRQMFF. The DNA of the CDR3 is TGTGCCTGTGACACCGTGAGGACTGGGGGATACCCCTGGGACACCCGACAGATGTTTTTC.

A note on this clone: TCRdb has a much larger clone's protein, which differs at residue 16 from the translation of this DNA, likely because of a read error; what is shown is the protein translated from the DNA. The chain couples TRDV2 to TRDJ1, with 11 bases fitting TRDD3. No J segment appears in TCRdb, so it was assigned here by matching the sequence to germline. There are 23 residues in the CDR3. Germline-derived CDR1 and CDR2 are GEAIGNYY and EKD. V was clipped by 0 bases and J by 7 bases; unmatched bases: 30. The CDR3 DNA reads TGTGCCTGTGACACCGCCCCGGCACGTGGAGTGGGGGATACGACCCACCTACCTGGTAAACTCATCTTT. It is translated as CACDTAPARGVGDTTHLPGKLIF.

This clone came up many times. The chain has TRDV1 and TRDJ1, with 11 bases identical to TRDD3. The germline V gene encodes CDR1 TSWWSYY and CDR2 QGS. The CDR3 totals 21 residues. V was pared by 5 bases and J by 0 bases, with 20 bases of the junction left unmatched. The CDR3 loop reads CALGFSRNSGGYRTDTDKLIF. Written as DNA, the CDR3 is TGTGCTCTTGGGTTCTCGCGGAACTCTGGGGGATACAGGACGGACACCGATAAACTCATCTTT.

This clone was found many times. TCRdb's entry gives the protein of a much larger clone, which mismatches this DNA's translation at residue 5, likely from a read error; the protein reported here is translated from the DNA. This chain uses TRDV1 with TRDJ1; 11 bases fit TRDD3. The ends lost 4 bases at V and 3 bases at J; junction bases unmatched: 19. The CDR3 contains 20 residues. CDR1 and CDR2 (germline): TSWWSYY, QGS. The CDR3 sequence is CALGGQALPRNWGIADKLIF. CDR3 in DNA: TGTGCTCTTGGGGGACAGGCCCTTCCGCGAAACTGGGGGATAGCCGATAAACTCATCTTT.

This clone was seen many times. The protein TCRdb lists differs from the translation of the DNA at residue 6; the protein given here is translated from the DNA itself. J is TRDJ1 and V is TRDV1; 11 nucleotides agree with TRDD3. This CDR3 is 15 amino acids long. With V trimmed by 5 bases and J by 7 bases, 9 bases remained unmatched. Per the germline V gene, CDR1 is TSWWSYY and CDR2 is QGS. The CDR3 bases are TGTGCTCTTGGGAAGAGGTTGGGGGATACGGGTAAACTCATCTTT. Translation gives CALGKRLGDTGKLIF.

This clone occurred a few times. The rearrangement links TRDV1 to TRDJ1; tentatively, D is TRDD2 or TRDD3 (8 bases each). The J gene, absent from TCRdb, was called here by matching the DNA to germline. V was pared by 1 base and J by 0 bases, with 33 bases between. This CDR3 is built from 23 residues. CDR1 and CDR2 (germline): TSWWSYY, QGS. The CDR3: CALGEPLPTVLYWGSPDTDKLIF. CDR3 bases: TGTGCTCTTGGGGAACCTCTTCCTACCGTATTGTACTGGGGGTCACCAGACACCGATAAACTCATCTTT.

Of note for this clone: TCRdb assigns this DNA the protein of a much larger clone, which departs from its translation at residue 16; this likely reflects a read error, and the protein shown comes from translating the DNA. V and J are TRDV2 and TRDJ1; TRDD3 agrees at 9 bases. This CDR3 is 20 amino acids long. Germline lookup yields CDR1 GEAIGNYY and CDR2 EKD. CDR3 loop: CACDTGGLGIRSEKTEKLIF. In nucleotides, the CDR3 is TGTGCCTGTGACACCGGGGGTCTGGGGATACGCTCCGAGAAAACCGAAAAACTCATCTTT.

The sample holds a few counts of this clone. The likely explanation is a read error, given a far larger clone one base away. The same CDR3 arises from other DNA sequences in this sample as well. The V call is TRDV2, the J call TRDJ1; 11 nucleotides match TRDD3. The J gene, missing from TCRdb, was assigned here through DNA to germline matching. The CDR3 is 19 residues long. The trim removed 0 bases at V and 0 bases at J, leaving 11 bases unmatched. Per the germline V gene, CDR1 is GEAIGNYY and CDR2 is EKD. The CDR3 loop is CACDTQALGDTPYTDKLIF. CDR3 in DNA: TGTGCCTGTGACACCCAGGCTCTGGGGGATACCCCGTACACCGATAAACTCATCTTT.

Many counts were recorded for this clone. Being one base from a much bigger clone, this may be a read error. V usage is TRDV1 and J usage is TRDJ3; 13 positions match TRDD3. CDR1 TSWWSYY and CDR2 QGS come from the germline V gene. The CDR3 loop spans 24 amino acids. V was pared by 4 bases and J by 3 bases, with 21 bases of the junction left unmatched. The CDR3 reads CALGGRRPMDWGIRFGWDTRQMFF. The CDR3 nucleotides are TGTGCTCTTGGGGGACGCCGCCCCATGGACTGGGGGATACGCTTCGGCTGGGACACCCGACAGATGTTTTTC.

As concerns this clone: This is likely an artifact of a read error, given a far larger clone one base away. Within the sample, other DNA sequences also encode this same CDR3. The J gene is TRDJ1, the V gene TRDV2, with TRDD3 identical over 7 bases. No J gene was available from TCRdb, and it was assigned here by a germline match of the DNA. Looked up from germline, CDR1 is GEAIGNYY and CDR2 is EKD. This CDR3 contains 18 residues. The CDR3 region has the DNA TGTGCCTGTGACTCTTTGGGGGACGTAACTCTGTACACCGACAAACTCATCTTT. This encodes CACDSLGDVTLYTDKLIF.

This clone has only a few counts. The protein that TCRdb holds for this DNA derives from a much larger clone and differs from the translated DNA at residue 4, which likely indicates a read error; the protein shown here is translated from the DNA. The rearrangement links TRDV1 to TRDJ1; no reliable D call. The J gene is absent in TCRdb and was assigned here via DNA matching to germline. V lost 7 bases and J lost 0, with 9 bases in between. The CDR3 extends over 13 amino acids. Germline assignment: CDR1 TSWWSYY and CDR2 QGS. For the CDR3, the DNA is TGTGCTCTTGTGACAACACACACCGATAAACTCATCTTT. Translated: CALVTTHTDKLIF.

This clone appeared a few times. TCRdb lists the protein of a much larger clone for this DNA, which differs at residue 11, so this is likely a read error; the protein given here is translated from the DNA itself. The chain is built from TRDV1 and TRDJ1, with D maybe TRDD3 (5 bases). Germline V gene sequence: CDR1 TSWWSYY, CDR2 QGS. The V gene lost 4 bases and the J gene lost 2 bases, with 20 bases spanning the gap. CDR3 length: 17 residues. CDR3 region: CALGAPPSPRGTDKLIF. The DNA for the CDR3 is TGTGCTCTTGGGGCTCCCCCGTCCCCAAGGGGGACCGATAAACTCATCTTT.

This clone has ten or more counts. TCRdb assigns this DNA the protein of a much larger clone, which departs from its translation at residue 11; this likely reflects a read error, and the protein shown comes from translating the DNA. Different DNA sequences within this sample yield the same CDR3. The CDR3 is CALGEASSPNCWGGYKLIF. The CDR3 bases are TGTGCTCTTGGGGAAGCGTCGAGTCCCAACTGCTGGGGGGGCTACAAACTCATCTTT. V is TRDV1 and J is TRDJ1; TRDD3 agrees at 7 bases. Losses at the gene ends were 2 bases for V and 8 bases for J; bases not matched to a gene: 23. This CDR3 contains 19 residues. Germline values: CDR1 TSWWSYY, CDR2 QGS.

This clone was counted only a few times. TCRdb's listed protein matches a much larger clone and diverges from this DNA's translation at residue 20, likely through a read error; the protein shown comes from the DNA. Here the V gene is TRDV1, but the J gene went uncalled; TRDD3 is the table's D call, not checked against the DNA. Germline values: CDR1 TSWWSYY, CDR2 QGS. The CDR3 is 21 residues long. This CDR3 reads CALGRALSFLPPGGYADKLTF. CDR3 in DNA: TGTGCTCTTGGGCGCGCTCTTTCCTTTCTTCCTCCTGGGGGATACGCCGATAAACTCACCTTT.

This clone was observed a few times. TCRdb shows a much larger clone's protein in place of this DNA's translation, and the two differ at residue 8, likely through a read error; the protein shown is translated from the DNA. The chain carries TRDV2 and TRDJ1, with TRDD3 matching 8 bases. TCRdb records no J gene; here it was assigned by comparing the DNA to germline. Per germline, CDR1 GEAIGNYY and CDR2 EKD. The V segment lost 2 bases and the J segment 0 bases; nucleotides outside the gene matches: 10. The length of the CDR3 is 17 residues. Here the CDR3 reads CACDILHQLGDTDKLIF. The CDR3 DNA follows: TGTGCCTGTGACATCCTTCATCAACTGGGGGACACCGATAAACTCATCTTT.

Remarks on this clone: A far larger clone is one base from this, pointing to a likely read error. The V gene is given as TRDV2, and no J gene call is available; the listed D gene, TRDD3, was not tested against the DNA. From germline, CDR1 is GEAIGNYY and CDR2 EKD. This CDR3 has 15 amino acids. CDR3 sequence: CACDTLGDTGDKLIF. For the CDR3, the DNA is TGTGCCTGTGACACTCTGGGGGATACGGGCGATAAGCTCATCTTT.

This clone was found a few times. The protein given by TCRdb reflects a much larger clone and differs at residue 12 from this DNA's translation, likely from a read error; the protein shown is the DNA's translation. The chain joins TRDV2 to TRDJ1; D is possibly TRDD3 (5 bases). Germline matching of the DNA provided the J gene here, since TCRdb leaves it blank. Germline V gene data show CDR1 as GEAIGNYY and CDR2 as EKD. Trimming shortened V by 4 bases and J by 6 bases, and 23 bases separated the two germline ends. The CDR3 loop spans 16 amino acids. The CDR3 nucleotides are TGTGCCTGTGAAACTATGGGGTCCCGGTCATCCAATAAACTCATCTTT. This sequence encodes CACETMGSRSSNKLIF.

This clone was counted ten times or more. This rearrangement joins TRDV1 to TRDJ1; TRDD3 aligns across 11 bases. The J gene comes from matching the DNA to germline here; TCRdb lacks it. With 3 bases clipped from V and 2 bases from J, the junction kept 8 bases outside the gene matches. The V gene's germline CDR1 is TSWWSYY and CDR2 QGS. The CDR3 runs 17 residues. The CDR3 region is CALGDIFLGDTTDKLIF. The CDR3 nucleotides are TGTGCTCTTGGGGATATCTTCCTGGGGGATACAACCGATAAACTCATCTTT.

With respect to this clone: TCRdb's protein, taken from a much larger clone, differs from this DNA's translation at residue 15, likely owing to a read error; the protein displayed comes from the DNA. The chain uses TRDV1 and TRDJ1; 7 bases agree with TRDD3. The CDR3 totals 18 residues. Germline CDR1 TSWWSYY, CDR2 QGS. The CDR3 protein is CALGSGGPWGLHTDELIF. The CDR3 nucleotides read TGTGCTCTTGGGAGCGGAGGACCCTGGGGGTTGCACACCGATGAACTCATCTTT.

This clone was detected only a few times. A far larger clone is one nucleotide away, so this likely arose from a read error. The sample contains more than one DNA sequence encoding this CDR3. V gene TRDV2 combines with J gene TRDJ3, with D unclear. The J gene, missing from TCRdb, was assigned here through DNA to germline matching. Germline-derived CDR1 and CDR2 are GEAIGNYY and EKD. The length of the CDR3 is 13 residues. Written as DNA, the CDR3 is TGTGCTTGTGACACCTGGGACACCCGACAGATGTTTTTC. This translates into CACDTWDTRQMFF.

This clone showed up just a few times. This may come from a read error, since a much larger clone is one base off. CDR3 DNA: TGTGCCTGTGACACCGTGCTGGGGGATACAGGCAGCTCCTGGGACACCCGACAGATGTTTTTC. Amino acids: CACDTVLGDTGSSWDTRQMFF. J is TRDJ3 and V is TRDV2; 11 bases are shared with TRDD3. The J gene was missing in TCRdb and was found by matching the end of the DNA to germline. The CDR3 is 21 residues long. Germline V gives CDR1 GEAIGNYY, CDR2 EKD. After removal of 0 bases from V and 0 bases from J, the junction contained 9 bases not matched to a gene.

About this clone itself: TCRdb pairs this DNA with a much larger clone's protein that differs at residues 12 and 18, likely a read error; the protein shown was translated from the DNA. The chain combines TRDV3 with TRDJ1, with TRDD3 identical over 9 bases. CDR3 length equals 21 residues. Germline lookup yields CDR1 TVYSNPD and CDR2 GDNSRS (reference sequence). CDR3 sequence (DNA): TGTGCCTTTGAGCCGACCTGGGGGATTAAGGCCGCTTCGCGGGCTTCCGATAGACTCATCTTT. It encodes CAFEPTWGIKAASRASDRLIF.

This clone was seen more than once but under ten times. The protein that TCRdb holds for this DNA derives from a much larger clone and differs from the translated DNA at residue 15, which likely indicates a read error; the protein shown here is translated from the DNA. The CDR3 loop is CACDVLGTHPGTRQVFF. In nucleotides, the CDR3 is TGTGCCTGTGACGTACTGGGGACCCACCCCGGCACCCGACAGGTGTTTTTC. No J gene was assigned, while the V gene was called as TRDV2; the table's D call, TRDD3, was not checked against the DNA. CDR1 is GEAIGNYY, CDR2 EKD, per germline. The CDR3 runs to 17 residues.

As concerns this clone: TCRdb has a much larger clone's protein, which differs at residue 7 from the translation of this DNA, likely because of a read error; what is shown is the protein translated from the DNA. V and J are TRDV3 and TRDJ1; 9 nucleotides agree with TRDD3. This CDR3 spans 16 amino acids. The trim removed 2 bases at V and 5 bases at J, leaving 15 bases unmatched. Germline lookup yields CDR1 TVYSNPD and CDR2 GDNSRS (reference sequence). CDR3 region: CAFAPCAGGLTDKLIF. Here the CDR3 DNA reads TGTGCCTTTGCCCCATGCGCTGGGGGATTGACGGATAAACTCATCTTT.

About this clone itself: TCRdb's protein, taken from a much larger clone, differs from this DNA's translation at residue 3, likely owing to a read error; the protein displayed comes from the DNA. The rearrangement joins TRDV2 to TRDJ1; D may be TRDD3 (6 bases). TCRdb is silent on the J gene; assignment here came from matching the DNA to germline. CDR1 and CDR2 from the germline V gene are GEAIGNYY and EKD. The CDR3 sequence is 15 residues long. This chain's CDR3 is CAYDTVGGGSLKLIF. DNA for the CDR3: TGTGCCTATGACACCGTAGGTGGGGGCTCACTCAAACTCATCTTT.

As regards this clone: This likely traces to a read error, being one base from a far larger clone. Within the sample, other DNA sequences also encode this same CDR3. The J gene is uncalled and the V gene is TRDV3. Germline V gene lookup returns CDR1 TVYSNPD and CDR2 GDNSRS (reference sequence). This CDR3 spans 15 amino acids. The CDR3 bases are TGTGCCTTTACCCCCTCTCTGGTCTACACCGATAAACTCATCTTC. Amino acid sequence: CAFTPSLVYTDKLIF.

This clone was seen only a few times. The protein recorded in TCRdb matches a much larger clone and deviates from this DNA's translation at residue 9, suggesting a read error; the protein here is obtained by translating the DNA. With the J gene uncalled, the V gene is TRDV3. CDR3 length equals 11 residues. The germline V gene encodes CDR1 TVYSNPD and CDR2 GDNSRS (reference sequence). The CDR3 coding sequence is TGTGCTGCTCCTTTGACAGCACAACCCTTCTTT. The encoded protein is CAAPLTAQPFF.